These T cell receptor beta chains were read from a single sample in a study of T cells in tumors after PD-1 blockade. Repertoires were generated with immunoSEQ multiplex PCR, while TCRdb's copy carries only in-frame clones and drops some. Counted here are some 15,000 clones, about 84% occurring once; the ten biggest clones make up around 25%. The sample was PBMCs, taken after anti-PD-1 treatment. These receptors all stem from a human donor with basal cell carcinoma. The CDR3 runs from the conserved cysteine through the conserved F or W. D genes are given only for firm matches. The size entry is marked missing in some rows and otherwise reads once, few, many or a size class.

>TRBD2|NA|TRBV18|TRBJ2-1
CASSPTGLAGYNEQFF
TGTGCCAGCTCACCCACCGGACTAGCGGGCTACAATGAGCAGTTCTTC
>TRBD1|NA|TRBV3-1/TRBV3-2|TRBJ1-2
CASSQEGTGRSGGYTF
TGTGCCAGCAGCCAAGAGGGGACAGGGAGGTCTGGGGGCTACACCTTC
>NA|NA|TRBV6-6|TRBJ1-2
CASRDSSTGPYGYTF
TGTGCCAGCAGGGACAGCTCGACAGGACCCTATGGCTACACCTTC
>TRBD2|NA|TRBV4-1|TRBJ2-3
CASSLGLAGTDTQYF
TGCGCCAGCAGCCTGGGACTAGCGGGGACAGATACGCAGTATTTT
>NA|few|TRBV15|TRBJ1-3
CATSRGQVTFRDTIYF
TGTGCCACCAGCAGAGGACAGGTGACTTTCCGGGACACCATATATTTT
>TRBD1|NA|TRBV5-5|TRBJ1-2
CASSSRGESNYGYTF
TGTGCCAGCAGCTCCAGGGGGGAGTCAAACTATGGCTACACCTTC
>TRBD2|NA|TRBV10-1|TRBJ2-3
CASSDLGLAGRTDTQYF
TGCGCCAGCAGTGACCTCGGACTAGCGGGGAGAACAGATACGCAGTATTTT
>TRBD2|NA|TRBV23-1|TRBJ2-5
CASSQSRGLAGARLETQYF
TGCGCCAGCAGTCAATCGAGGGGACTAGCGGGAGCCCGGCTCGAGACCCAGTACTTC
>NA|NA|TRBV29-1|TRBJ2-7
CSVASTAYEQYF
TGCAGCGTTGCCTCGACAGCGTACGAGCAGTACTTC
>NA|NA|TRBV9|TRBJ1-1
CASSASTEDNEAFF
TGTGCCAGCAGCGCCTCGACAGAGGACAATGAAGCTTTCTTT
>NA|NA|TRBV9|TRBJ2-7
CASSAEADRKYEQYF
TGTGCCAGCAGCGCGGAGGCGGATCGTAAGTACGAGCAGTACTTC
>NA|NA|TRBV12-3/TRBV12-4|TRBJ2-2
CASSLMTGELFF
TGTGCCAGCAGTTTAATGACCGGGGAGCTGTTTTTT
>NA|few|TRBV5-1|TRBJ1-2
CASSPGDGPHYGYTF
TGCGCCAGCAGCCCAGGGGACGGGCCGCACTATGGCTACACCTTC
>NA|NA|TRBV9|TRBJ2-1
CASSPRSNEQFF
TGTGCCAGCAGCCCCCGGAGCAATGAGCAGTTCTTC
>TRBD1|few|TRBV5-1|TRBJ2-1
CASSPDRAHEQFF
TGCGCCAGCAGCCCGGACAGGGCCCATGAGCAGTTCTTC
>NA|NA|TRBV18|TRBJ2-7
CASSPPGPPTRSSYEQYF
TGTGCCAGCTCACCACCGGGACCACCAACGAGGAGCTCCTACGAGCAGTACTTC
>NA|NA|TRBV21-1|TRBJ1-2
CASMGRQRYGYTF
TGTGCCAGCATGGGGCGACAGCGTTATGGCTACACCTTC
>NA|NA|TRBV7-6|TRBJ2-2
CASSDLWQRGELFF
TGTGCCAGCAGCGACTTATGGCAGCGCGGGGAGCTGTTTTTT
>NA|once|TRBV7-3|TRBJ2-3
CASSFGPTDTQYF
TGTGCCAGCAGCTTCGGGCCCACAGATACGCAGTATTTT
>TRBD1|NA|TRBV27|TRBJ2-7
CASSSGQGYEQYF
TGTGCCAGCAGTTCGGGACAGGGCTACGAGCAGTACTTC
>NA|NA|TRBV5-4|TRBJ1-2
CASSQGSGYTF
TGTGCCAGCAGCCAGGGGTCTGGCTACACCTTC
>NA|NA|TRBV5-1|TRBJ2-7
CASSVDGGPPYEQYF
TGCGCCAGCAGCGTAGACGGAGGGCCGCCCTACGAGCAGTACTTC
>NA|NA|TRBV6-5|TRBJ2-7
CASSGGSRYEQYF
TGTGCCAGCTCCGGAGGGTCCCGCTACGAGCAGTACTTC
>NA|NA|TRBV4-1|TRBJ1-6
CASGLSPLHF
TGCGCCAGCGGCCTCTCACCCCTCCACTTT
>TRBD2|NA|TRBV6-6|TRBJ2-1
CASSRRAGLSYNEQFF
TGTGCCAGCAGTCGACGAGCGGGGTTGTCCTACAATGAGCAGTTCTTC
>TRBD2|NA|TRBV3-1/TRBV3-2|TRBJ2-2
CASTPGRRADTGELFF
TGTGCCAGCACCCCCGGGAGGAGGGCCGACACCGGGGAGCTGTTTTTT
>NA|NA|TRBV18|TRBJ2-1
CASSPQDEQFF
TGTGCCAGCTCACCCCAAGATGAGCAGTTCTTC
>NA|NA|TRBV6-5|TRBJ2-7
CASSTGTRSSYEQYF
TGTGCCAGCAGTACCGGGACAAGGAGCTCCTACGAGCAGTACTTC
>TRBD1|once|TRBV5-4|TRBJ1-6
CASSLGTGRNSPLHF
TGTGCCAGCAGCCTAGGGACAGGGAGGAATTCACCCCTCCACTTT
>NA|NA|TRBV15|TRBJ1-1
CATSRGQGRPNTEAFF
TGTGCCACCAGCAGAGGTCAGGGGAGACCGAACACTGAAGCTTTCTTT
>TRBD1|once|TRBV5-4|TRBJ2-7
CASSFFTGTGVGEQYF
TGTGCCAGCAGCTTCTTTACCGGGACAGGGGTTGGGGAGCAGTACTTC
>TRBD1|NA|TRBV30|TRBJ1-2
CAWGGTGLGYTF
TGTGCCTGGGGGGGGACAGGGCTTGGCTACACCTTC
>NA|NA|TRBV19|TRBJ1-1
CASSIPNTWMRTEAFF
TGTGCCAGTAGTATCCCCAATACATGGATGAGGACTGAAGCTTTCTTT
>NA|few|TRBV5-5|TRBJ1-2
CASSPNAVTNYGYTF
TGTGCCAGCAGCCCTAATGCTGTTACCAACTATGGCTACACCTTC
>NA|NA|TRBV2|TRBJ1-2
CASRTLFVRAGGGYTF
TGTGCCAGCAGAACCCTATTCGTCCGGGCGGGTGGTGGCTACACCTTC
>TRBD2|NA|TRBV10-3|TRBJ2-3
CAISGRTSGTDTQYF
TGTGCCATCAGTGGCCGGACTAGCGGCACAGATACGCAGTATTTT